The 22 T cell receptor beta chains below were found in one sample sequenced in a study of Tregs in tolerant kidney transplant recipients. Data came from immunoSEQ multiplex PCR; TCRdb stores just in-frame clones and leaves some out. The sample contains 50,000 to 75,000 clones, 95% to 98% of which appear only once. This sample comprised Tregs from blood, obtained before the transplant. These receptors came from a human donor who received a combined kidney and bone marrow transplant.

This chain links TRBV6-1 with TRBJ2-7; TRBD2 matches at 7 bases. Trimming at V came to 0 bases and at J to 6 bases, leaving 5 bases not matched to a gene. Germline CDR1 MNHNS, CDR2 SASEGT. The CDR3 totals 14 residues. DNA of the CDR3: TGTGCCAGCAGTGAAGCGTGGGGGGAGGGCGAGCAGTACTTC. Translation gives CASSEAWGEGEQYF.

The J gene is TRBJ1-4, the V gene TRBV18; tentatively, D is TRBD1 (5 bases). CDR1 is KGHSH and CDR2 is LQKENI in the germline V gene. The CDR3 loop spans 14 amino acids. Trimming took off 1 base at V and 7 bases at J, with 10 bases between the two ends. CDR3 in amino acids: CASSPQGLGEKLFF. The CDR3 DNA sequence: TGTGCCAGCTCACCACAGGGGCTCGGTGAAAAACTGTTTTTT.

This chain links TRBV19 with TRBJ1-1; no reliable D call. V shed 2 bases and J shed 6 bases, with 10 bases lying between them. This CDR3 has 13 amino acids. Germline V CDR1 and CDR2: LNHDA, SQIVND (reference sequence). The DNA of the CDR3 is TGTGCCAGTAGTATACACGGGTTTTCTGAAGCTTTCTTT. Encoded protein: CASSIHGFSEAFF.

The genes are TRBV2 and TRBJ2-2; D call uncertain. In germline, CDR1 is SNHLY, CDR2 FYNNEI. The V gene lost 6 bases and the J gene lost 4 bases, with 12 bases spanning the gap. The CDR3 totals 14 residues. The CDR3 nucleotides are TGTGCCAGCAGACTCGTTGGGCCCACCGGGGAGCTGTTTTTT. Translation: CASRLVGPTGELFF.

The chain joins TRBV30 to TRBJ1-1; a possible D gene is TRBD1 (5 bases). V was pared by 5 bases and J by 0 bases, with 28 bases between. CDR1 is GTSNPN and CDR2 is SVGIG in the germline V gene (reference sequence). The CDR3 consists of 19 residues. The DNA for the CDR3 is TGTGCCTGGGCCCTGATGTCTTCAGGGCGAGGAGAAATGAACACTGAAGCTTTCTTT. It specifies CAWALMSSGRGEMNTEAFF.

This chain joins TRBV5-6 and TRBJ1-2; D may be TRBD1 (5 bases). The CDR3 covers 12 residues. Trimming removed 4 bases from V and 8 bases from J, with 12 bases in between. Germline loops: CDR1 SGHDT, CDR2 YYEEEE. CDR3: CASSRVGAGYTF. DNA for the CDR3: TGTGCCAGCAGCCGGGTAGGGGCCGGCTACACCTTC. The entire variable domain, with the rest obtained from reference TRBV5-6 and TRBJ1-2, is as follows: DAGVTQSPTHLIKTRGQQVTLRCSPKSGHDTVSWYQQALGQGPQFIFQYYEEEERQRGNFPDRFSGHQFPNYSSELNVNALLLGDSALYLCASSRVGAGYTFGSGTRLTVV.

This chain's CDR3 is CASSRGQETQYF. CDR3 sequence (DNA): TGTGCCAGCAGCAGGGGGCAAGAGACCCAGTACTTC. The J gene is TRBJ2-5, the V gene TRBV4-2; TRBD1 might be the D (6 bases). This CDR3 spans 12 amino acids. In germline, CDR1 is LGHNA, CDR2 YNFKEQ. Trimming stripped 5 bases from V and 2 bases from J, with 6 bases between.

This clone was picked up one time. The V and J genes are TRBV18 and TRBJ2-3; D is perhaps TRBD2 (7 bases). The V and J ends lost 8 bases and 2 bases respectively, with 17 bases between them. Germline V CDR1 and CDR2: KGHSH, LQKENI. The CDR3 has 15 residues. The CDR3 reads CASPPAAGATDTQYF. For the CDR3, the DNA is TGTGCCAGCCCCCCGGCGGCGGGGGCCACAGATACGCAGTATTTT.

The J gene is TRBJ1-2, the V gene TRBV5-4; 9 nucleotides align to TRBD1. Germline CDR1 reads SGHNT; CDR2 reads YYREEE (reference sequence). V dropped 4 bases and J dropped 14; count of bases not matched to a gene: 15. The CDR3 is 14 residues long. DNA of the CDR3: TGTGCCAGCAGCATCACCGGGACAGGGCGTAAGGTAACCTTC. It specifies CASSITGTGRKVTF.

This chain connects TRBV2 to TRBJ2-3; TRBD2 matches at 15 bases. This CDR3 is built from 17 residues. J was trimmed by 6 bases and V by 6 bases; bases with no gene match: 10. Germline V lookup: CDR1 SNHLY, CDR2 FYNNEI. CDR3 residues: CASRWGLAGGLTDTQYF. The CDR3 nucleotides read TGTGCCAGCAGGTGGGGACTAGCGGGGGGACTGACTGATACGCAGTATTTT.

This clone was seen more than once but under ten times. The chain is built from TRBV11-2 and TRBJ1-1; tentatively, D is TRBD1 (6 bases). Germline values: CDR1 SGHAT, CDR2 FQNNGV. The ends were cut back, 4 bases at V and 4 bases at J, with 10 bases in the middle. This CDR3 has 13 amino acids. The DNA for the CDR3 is TGTGCCAGCAGCTGGAGGGGGGGCACTGAAGCTTTCTTT. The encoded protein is CASSWRGGTEAFF. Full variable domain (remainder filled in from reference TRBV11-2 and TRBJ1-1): EAGVAQSPRYKIIEKRQSVAFWCNPISGHATLYWYQQILGQGPKLLIQFQNNGVVDDSQLPKDRFSAERLKGVDSTLKIQPAKLEDSAVYLCASSWRGGTEAFFGQGTRLTVV.

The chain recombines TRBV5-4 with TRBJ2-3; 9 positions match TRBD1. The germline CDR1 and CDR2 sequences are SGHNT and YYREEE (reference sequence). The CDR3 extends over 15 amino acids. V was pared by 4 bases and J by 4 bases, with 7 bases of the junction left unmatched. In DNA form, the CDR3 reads TGTGCCAGCAGCCTCGACAGGGGGAGGGCAGATACGCAGTATTTT. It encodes CASSLDRGRADTQYF.

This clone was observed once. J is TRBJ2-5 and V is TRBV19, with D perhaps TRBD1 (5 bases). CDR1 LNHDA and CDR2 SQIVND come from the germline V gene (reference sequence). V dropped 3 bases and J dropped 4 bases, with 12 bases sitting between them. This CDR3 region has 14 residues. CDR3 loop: CASSIRQGRETQYF. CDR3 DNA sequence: TGTGCCAGTAGTATTCGGCAGGGAAGAGAGACCCAGTACTTC.

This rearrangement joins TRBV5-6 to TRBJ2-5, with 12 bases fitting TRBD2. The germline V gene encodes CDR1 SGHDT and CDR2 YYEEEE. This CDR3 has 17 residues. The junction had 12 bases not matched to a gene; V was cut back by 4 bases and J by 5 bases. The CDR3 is CASSTERTSGMGETQYF. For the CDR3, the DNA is TGTGCCAGCAGCACCGAACGGACTAGCGGGATGGGGGAGACCCAGTACTTC.

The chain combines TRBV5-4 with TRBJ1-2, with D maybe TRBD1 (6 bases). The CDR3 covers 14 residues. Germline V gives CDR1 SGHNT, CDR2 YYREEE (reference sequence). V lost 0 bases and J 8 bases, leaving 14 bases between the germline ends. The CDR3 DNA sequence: TGTGCCAGCAGCTTGGTTCGCAGGGGTGGGGGCTACACCTTC. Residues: CASSLVRRGGGYTF.

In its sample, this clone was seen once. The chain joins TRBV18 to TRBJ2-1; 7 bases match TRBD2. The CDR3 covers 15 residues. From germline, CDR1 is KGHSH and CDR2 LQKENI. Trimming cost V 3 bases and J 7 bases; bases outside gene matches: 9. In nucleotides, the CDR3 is TGTGCCAGCTCACCCTCCGGGACTAAGGGGAATGAGCAGTTCTTC. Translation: CASSPSGTKGNEQFF.

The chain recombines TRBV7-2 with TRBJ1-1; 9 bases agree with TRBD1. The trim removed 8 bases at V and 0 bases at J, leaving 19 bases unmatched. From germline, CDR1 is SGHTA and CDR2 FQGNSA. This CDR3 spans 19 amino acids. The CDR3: CASLRVGGWTGEMNTEAFF. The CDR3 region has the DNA TGTGCCAGCTTGCGGGTAGGCGGGTGGACAGGGGAAATGAACACTGAAGCTTTCTTT.

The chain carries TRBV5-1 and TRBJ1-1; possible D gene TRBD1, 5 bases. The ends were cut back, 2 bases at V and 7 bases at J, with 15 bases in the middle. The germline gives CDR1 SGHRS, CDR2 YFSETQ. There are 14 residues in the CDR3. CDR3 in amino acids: CASSFPQVGVEAFF. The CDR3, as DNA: TGCGCCAGCAGCTTCCCACAGGTTGGGGTTGAAGCTTTCTTT.

CDR3 in amino acids: CASRGRQGLVEDTQYF. The CDR3 DNA sequence: TGTGCCAGCAGGGGGAGACAGGGCTTGGTGGAAGATACGCAGTATTTT. The chain joins TRBV7-9 to TRBJ2-3, with 7 bases aligning to TRBD1. Germline V lookup: CDR1 SEHNR, CDR2 FQNEAQ (reference sequence). CDR3 size: 16 residues. Trimming at V came to 6 bases and at J to 5 bases, leaving 14 bases not matched to a gene. The full variable domain, with the rest looked up from reference TRBV7-9 and TRBJ2-3, is DTGVSQNPRHKITKRGQNVTFRCDPISEHNRLYWYRQTLGQGPEFLTYFQNEAQLEKSRLLSDRFSAERPKGSFSTLEIQRTEQGDSAMYLCASRGRQGLVEDTQYFGPGTRLTVL.

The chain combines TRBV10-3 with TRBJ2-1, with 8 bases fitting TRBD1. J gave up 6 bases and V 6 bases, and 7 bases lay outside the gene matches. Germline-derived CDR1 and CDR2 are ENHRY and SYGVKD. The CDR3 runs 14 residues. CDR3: CAIRGTGRGNEQFF. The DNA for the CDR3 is TGTGCCATCAGGGGGACAGGTCGCGGCAATGAGCAGTTCTTC.

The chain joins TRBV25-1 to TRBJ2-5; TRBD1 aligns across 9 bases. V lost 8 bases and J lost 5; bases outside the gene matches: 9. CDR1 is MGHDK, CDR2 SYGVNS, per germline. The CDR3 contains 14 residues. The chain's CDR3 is CASGRDRAGETQYF. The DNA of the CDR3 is TGTGCCAGCGGCCGGGACAGGGCAGGGGAGACCCAGTACTTC.

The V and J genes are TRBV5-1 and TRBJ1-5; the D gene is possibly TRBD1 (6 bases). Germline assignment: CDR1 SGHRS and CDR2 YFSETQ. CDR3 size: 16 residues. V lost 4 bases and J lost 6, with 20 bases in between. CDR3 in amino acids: CASSPGGGLSSQPQHF. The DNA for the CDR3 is TGCGCCAGCAGCCCCGGGGGGGGCCTTTCCAGTCAGCCCCAGCATTTT. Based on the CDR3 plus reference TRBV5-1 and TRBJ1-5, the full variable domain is KAGVTQTPRYLIKTRGQQVTLSCSPISGHRSVSWYQQTPGQGLQFLFEYFSETQRNKGNFPGRFSGRQFSNSRSEMNVSTLELGDSALYLCASSPGGGLSSQPQHFGDGTRLSIL.